This passage covers 21 T cell receptor beta chains from one sample sequenced in a study of spatial heterogeneity in lung cancer. Regarding the study as a whole: How many expanded intratumoral alpha and beta TCRs were present tracked the tumor mutation count, which was a count of nonsynonymous mutations.

The antigens of these receptors remain unknown. TCRdb reanalysed the 5' RACE reads using MiXCR and keeps one entry per CDR3 protein. The profile shows approximately 7,600 distinct CDR3 sequences, 14% to 15% of them singletons. Documented time point: sample taken at primary tumor resection. This material consisted of lung tumor tissue, taken at surgery. The receptors shown here come from a female donor with early-stage non-small cell lung cancer.

This clonotype was recorded at least ten times. The rearrangement joins TRBV4-1 to TRBJ1-2, with D maybe TRBD1 (6 bases). In germline, CDR1 is MGHRA, CDR2 YSYEKL. The CDR3 has 16 residues. The germline V and J ends were trimmed by 0 bases and 4 bases, with 15 bases remaining between them. CDR3 sequence (DNA): TGCGCCAGCAGCCAAGATGAGGGGGGCAGGGTCTATGGCTACACCTTC. This encodes CASSQDEGGRVYGYTF.

Ten or more counts support this clonotype. The rearrangement links TRBV7-8 to TRBJ1-5; D unclear. The germline V gene has CDR1 SGHVS and CDR2 FQNEAQ. The CDR3 runs 14 residues. V was pared by 5 bases and J by 7 bases, with 15 bases between. CDR3 coding DNA: TGTGCCAGCAGCCCGGGAGGTGGTGGGCAGCCCCAGCATTTT. It yields the protein CASSPGGGGQPQHF.

This clonotype is medium-sized in the sample. The gene calls are TRBV28 and TRBJ2-2; possible D gene TRBD1, 6 bases. V was clipped by 2 bases and J by 5 bases, with 21 bases between them. The CDR3 extends over 18 amino acids. Per germline, CDR1 MDHEN and CDR2 SYDVKM. The CDR3 sequence: CASSLVRWAGAGTGELFF. CDR3 sequence (DNA): TGTGCCAGCAGTTTAGTTCGGTGGGCAGGGGCCGGAACCGGGGAGCTGTTTTTT.

The chain carries TRBV29-1 and TRBJ1-1, with D possibly TRBD1 on 6 matching bases. Germline assignment: CDR1 SQVTM and CDR2 ANQGSEA. V shed 4 bases and J shed 6 bases, with 9 bases lying between them. The length of the CDR3 is 11 residues. Written as DNA, the CDR3 is TGCAGCGTTGGGACAGCCCCTGAAGCTTTCTTT. This encodes CSVGTAPEAFF.

By share, this clonotype counts as medium-sized. The rearrangement uses TRBV7-6 and TRBJ2-7, with D possibly being TRBD1 (6 bases). The germline V gene encodes CDR1 SGHVS and CDR2 FNYEAQ. This CDR3 comprises 13 residues. V was shortened by 4 bases and J by 3 bases, with 10 bases between the two germline ends. The CDR3 loop is CASSSLGGYEQYF. CDR3 nucleotides: TGTGCCAGCAGCTCGTTAGGGGGCTACGAGCAGTACTTC.

The chain joins TRBV11-3 to TRBJ2-3, with D unclear. The V end was cut by 2 bases, the J end by 4 bases, with 10 bases between. The germline V gene has CDR1 SGHNT and CDR2 YENEEA. The CDR3 extends over 14 amino acids. CDR3 loop: CASSLYESADTQYF. For the CDR3, the DNA is TGTGCCAGCAGCTTATATGAGTCTGCAGATACGCAGTATTTT.

Sample share makes this clonotype medium-sized. The chain joins TRBV15 to TRBJ1-6, with unresolved D. The CDR3 extends over 13 amino acids. Germline V gene lookup returns CDR1 LNHNV and CDR2 YYDKDF (reference sequence). V was cut by 1 base and J by 7 bases, with 5 bases left in between. CDR3 protein: CATSRVVNSPLHF. CDR3 in DNA: TGTGCCACCAGCAGAGTTGTAAATTCACCCCTCCACTTT. Looking up the rest from reference TRBV15 and TRBJ1-6 gives the full variable domain: DAMVIQNPRYQVTQFGKPVTLSCSQTLNHNVMYWYQQKSSQAPKLLFHYYDKDFNNEADTPDNFQSRRPNTSFCFLDIRSPGLGDTAMYLCATSRVVNSPLHFGNGTRLTVT.

This clonotype was seen only a few times. Here the CDR3 reads CASSQATRAGIGEQYF. The CDR3 region has the DNA TGCGCCAGCAGCCAAGCTACTCGCGCTGGGATTGGGGAGCAGTACTTC. This rearrangement joins TRBV4-1 to TRBJ2-7; D ambiguous. The CDR3 consists of 16 residues. The V end was cut by 1 base, the J end by 7 bases, with 20 bases between. Germline V gene data show CDR1 as MGHRA and CDR2 as YSYEKL.

The V call is TRBV11-2, the J call TRBJ2-3; D may be TRBD1 (6 bases). V was clipped by 4 bases and J by 3 bases, with 17 bases between them. The CDR3 is made up of 16 amino acids. Germline V CDR1 and CDR2: SGHAT, FQNNGV. The CDR3 loop is CASSSRMDSFTDTQYF. The CDR3 nucleotides read TGTGCCAGCAGCTCCCGAATGGACAGTTTTACAGATACGCAGTATTTT.

This clonotype was seen repeatedly, ten times or more. The chain recombines TRBV11-2 with TRBJ1-2; D may be TRBD1 (6 bases). V lost 4 bases and J lost 8, with 14 bases in between. Germline V gives CDR1 SGHAT, CDR2 FQNNGV. The CDR3 runs 13 residues. The chain's CDR3 is CASSSIQGVGYTF. The CDR3 coding sequence is TGTGCCAGCAGCTCCATACAGGGAGTCGGCTACACCTTC.

This clonotype has a count of ten or more. The gene calls are TRBV28 and TRBJ2-5; the match to TRBD2 covers 7 bases. The V gene's germline CDR1 is MDHEN and CDR2 SYDVKM. The CDR3 runs to 15 residues. V was clipped by 5 bases and J by 1 base; unmatched bases: 7. The DNA of the CDR3 is TGTGCCAGCAGTCCGGGAGGTAGGAGCCAAGAGACCCAGTACTTC. Amino acids: CASSPGGRSQETQYF. The entire variable domain, with the rest obtained from reference TRBV28 and TRBJ2-5, is as follows: DVKVTQSSRYLVKRTGEKVFLECVQDMDHENMFWYRQDPGLGLRLIYFSYDVKMKEKGDIPEGYSVSREKKERFSLILESASTNQTSMYLCASSPGGRSQETQYFGPGTRLLVL.

This clonotype was detected ten times or more. The V and J genes are TRBV6-1 and TRBJ2-3, with D uncertain. The CDR3 totals 16 residues. The V end was cut by 11 bases, the J end by 3 bases, with 24 bases between. In germline, CDR1 is MNHNS, CDR2 SASEGT. The CDR3 loop is CAASPFGNSVTDTQYF. Here the CDR3 DNA reads TGTGCCGCAAGCCCCTTTGGGAATTCGGTGACAGATACGCAGTATTTT.

This clonotype was counted many times. This chain joins TRBV10-3 and TRBJ2-3; D not resolved. The CDR3 has 14 residues. Trimming left V 11 bases short and J 1 base short, with 16 bases between. CDR1 ENHRY and CDR2 SYGVKD come from the germline V gene. For the CDR3, the DNA is TGTGCCGGGCGAAGCGAGCCCGGCACAGATACGCAGTATTTT. It yields the protein CAGRSEPGTDTQYF.

This clonotype rates as medium-sized. The genes are TRBV20-1 and TRBJ1-5, with a possible D match to TRBD1 (6 bases). Trimming pared 3 bases from V and 7 bases from J, leaving 16 bases between. CDR3 length: 14 residues. Germline V lookup: CDR1 DFQATT, CDR2 SNEGSKA (reference sequence). The CDR3 DNA is TGCAGTGCTAGCCTCCGGGACACCGCGCAGCCCCAGCATTTT. Protein: CSASLRDTAQPQHF.

By frequency in the sample, this clonotype is medium-sized (0.01 to 0.1%). This chain uses TRBV13 with TRBJ1-2, with TRBD1 matching over 7 bases. Unmatched junction bases numbered 7, after V lost 6 bases and J lost 6 bases. CDR3 length equals 13 residues. The V gene's germline CDR1 is PRHDT and CDR2 FYEKMQ (reference sequence). CDR3 region: CASSLRGANGYTF. CDR3 DNA: TGTGCCAGCAGTCTCAGGGGGGCGAATGGCTACACCTTC.

This clonotype was counted many times. CDR3 in DNA: TGTGCCAGCAGGGGGCCGGGGGCGCCCCTCCACTTT. This codes for CASRGPGAPLHF. V and J are TRBV25-1 and TRBJ1-6; D might be TRBD1 (6 bases). Trimming took 6 bases from V and 13 from J, leaving 13 bases between them. Germline CDR1 is MGHDK and CDR2 is SYGVNS. The CDR3 length is 12 residues.

By share of the sample, this clonotype is medium-sized (0.01 to 0.1%). The rearrangement joins TRBV7-9 to TRBJ1-2; D gene uncertain. Germline assignment: CDR1 SEHNR and CDR2 FQNEAQ (reference sequence). V dropped 1 base and J dropped 1 base, with 10 bases sitting between them. The CDR3 length is 15 residues. The CDR3 reads CASSLEQSRNYGYTF. The DNA for the CDR3 is TGTGCCAGCAGCTTAGAACAGAGCCGTAACTATGGCTACACCTTC.

Many counts were recorded for this clonotype. The genes are TRBV5-4 and TRBJ1-4, with D hard to call. The CDR3 length is 13 residues. The V gene lost 4 bases and the J gene lost 5 bases, with 9 bases spanning the gap. Germline V lookup: CDR1 SGHNT, CDR2 YYREEE (reference sequence). In nucleotides, the CDR3 is TGTGCCAGCAGCCCGACGGTGAATGAAAAACTGTTTTTT. It yields the protein CASSPTVNEKLFF.

For this clonotype: One junction end disagrees with the germline gene, perhaps due to a read error. V and J are TRBV5-1 and TRBJ1-3, with a tentative D call TRBD1 (5 bases). This CDR3 region has 12 residues. From germline, CDR1 is SGHRS and CDR2 YFSETQ. CDR3: CVSREPGNTIYF. The DNA for the CDR3 is TGCGTCAGCAGGGAGCCAGGAAACACCATATATTTT. Full variable domain (rest looked up from reference TRBV5-1 and TRBJ1-3): KAGVTQTPRYLIKTRGQQVTLSCSPISGHRSVSWYQQTPGQGLQFLFEYFSETQRNKGNFPGRFSGRQFSNSRSEMNVSTLELGDSALYLCVSREPGNTIYFGEGSWLTVV.

The chain recombines TRBV7-2 with TRBJ2-1; D could derive from TRBD1 or TRBD2 (5 bases each). The CDR3 sequence is 16 residues long. Between the trimmed V and J ends, which lost 5 bases and 0 bases, there was a span of 14 bases. CDR1 and CDR2 (germline): SGHTA, FQGNSA. Here the CDR3 DNA reads TGTGCCAGCAGCCGAACCGGGACCATCTCCTACAATGAGCAGTTCTTC. Translated: CASSRTGTISYNEQFF. The full variable domain, its missing parts supplied by reference TRBV7-2 and TRBJ2-1, is GAGVSQSPSNKVTEKGKDVELRCDPISGHTALYWYRQSLGQGLEFLIYFQGNSAPDKSGLPSDRFSAERTGGSVSTLTIQRTQQEDSAVYLCASSRTGTISYNEQFFGPGTRLTVL.

In its sample, this clonotype is medium-sized. The chain links TRBV28 to TRBJ1-3, with D possibly matching TRBD1 (5 bases). The V gene's germline CDR1 is MDHEN and CDR2 SYDVKM. Trimming took off 3 bases at V and 0 bases at J, with 12 bases between the two ends. This CDR3 is 16 amino acids long. The CDR3 spells CASSLGGLSSGNTIYF. In DNA, the CDR3 is TGTGCCAGCAGTTTGGGGGGGTTGAGCTCTGGAAACACCATATATTTT.